Described below is a single T cell receptor (beta chain) sequence and its context. No antigen is known for it. The data belong to a study of cytomegalovirus exposure and HLA in healthy donors. Libraries were prepared by immunoSEQ multiplex PCR; TCRdb keeps only in-frame clonotypes and omits some of them. This sample has around 99,000 clones, with more than 70% found just once. Study-level results: The study listed approximately 170 cytomegalovirus-associated TCR beta chains.

The approximately 120-subject validation cohort, separate from the approximately 670-subject first cohort, included the donors. The sample was PBMCs. The clonotype comes from a woman aged 18-29 years in good health and CMV-seronegative.

CDR3 amino acids: CAWSVQFTNYGYTF. CDR3 in DNA: TGTGCCTGGAGTGTTCAGTTTACTAACTATGGCTACACCTTC. The chain employs TRBV30 and TRBJ1-2, with D unresolved. The V and J ends lost 0 bases and 0 bases respectively, with 8 bases between them. The V gene's germline CDR1 is GTSNPN and CDR2 SVGIG (reference sequence). The CDR3 is 14 amino acids. Together with reference TRBV30 and TRBJ1-2, the CDR3 gives the full variable domain: SQTIHQWPATLVQPVGSPLSLECTVEGTSNPNLYWYRQAAGRGLQLLFYSVGIGQISSEVPQNLSASRPQDRQFILSSKKLLLSDSGFYLCAWSVQFTNYGYTFGSGTRLTVV.